These 26 T cell receptor beta chains were sequenced from one sample in a study of T cell responses to AZD1222 COVID-19 vaccine. Sequencing used immunoSEQ multiplex PCR; TCRdb keeps in-frame clones, though not all of them. Altogether about 48,000 clones are present, 65% to 90% being singletons, with the ten largest covering roughly 6.4%. This material consisted of peripheral blood, taken 28 days after the second AZD1222 dose. Every receptor here comes from an adult who received the AZD1222 COVID-19 vaccine.

The V gene is TRBV7-9, the J gene TRBJ2-5; TRBD1 is a possible D gene (5 bases). The germline gives CDR1 SEHNR, CDR2 FQNEAQ (reference sequence). The germline V and J ends were trimmed by 4 bases and 5 bases, with 17 bases remaining between them. This CDR3 is 15 amino acids long. CDR3 in amino acids: CASSSVGRGSETQYF. The CDR3 region has the DNA TGTGCCAGCAGCTCAGTGGGTAGGGGAAGTGAGACCCAGTACTTC.

This clone was seen only once. The chain couples TRBV24-1 to TRBJ2-7; maybe TRBD1 (6 bases). The CDR3 loop spans 15 amino acids. Germline values: CDR1 KGHDR, CDR2 SFDVKD. The V and J ends lost 1 base and 3 bases respectively, with 12 bases between them. The CDR3 loop reads CATSDFRGGYYEQYF. The CDR3 nucleotides read TGTGCCACCAGTGATTTTAGAGGGGGATACTACGAGCAGTACTTC.

The chain carries TRBV15 and TRBJ2-7; possibly TRBD1 for D (5 bases). Germline CDR1 is LNHNV and CDR2 is YYDKDF (reference sequence). This CDR3 has 16 amino acids. V lost 0 bases and J lost 3, with 15 bases in between. CDR3 DNA: TGTGCCACCAGCAGAGATGGGGCGAGATGGGACTACGAGCAGTACTTC. Translating it yields CATSRDGARWDYEQYF. The complete variable domain, with remaining parts taken from reference TRBV15 and TRBJ2-7, reads DAMVIQNPRYQVTQFGKPVTLSCSQTLNHNVMYWYQQKSSQAPKLLFHYYDKDFNNEADTPDNFQSRRPNTSFCFLDIRSPGLGDTAMYLCATSRDGARWDYEQYFGPGTRLTVT.

This chain uses TRBV7-8 with TRBJ1-5; TRBD1 matches at 7 bases. The CDR3 runs to 15 residues. Germline V gene lookup returns CDR1 SGHVS and CDR2 FQNEAQ. The J segment lost 7 bases and the V segment lost 4 bases, leaving 10 bases of the junction unmatched. The CDR3 loop reads CASSSEAGGGQPQHF. The CDR3 nucleotides are TGTGCCAGCAGCTCCGAGGCAGGGGGGGGCCAGCCCCAGCATTTT.

By share of the sample, this clone is medium-sized. Other nucleotide sequences in the sample specify the same CDR3. This rearrangement joins TRBV9 to TRBJ2-7; D not resolved. Deletions cut 0 bases from V and 2 bases from J, with 9 bases between. The germline CDR1 and CDR2 sequences are SGDLS and YYNGEE. This CDR3 has 14 amino acids. The CDR3 spells CASSVGLVPYEQYF. CDR3 nucleotide sequence: TGTGCCAGCAGCGTAGGTTTAGTTCCCTACGAGCAGTACTTC.

This chain joins TRBV5-4 and TRBJ1-1; D not resolved. This CDR3 has 12 amino acids. Trimming left V 4 bases short and J 7 bases short, with 11 bases between. Germline V gene lookup returns CDR1 SGHNT and CDR2 YYREEE (reference sequence). CDR3 nucleotides: TGTGCCAGCAGCCGGGAGGACCGTGAAGCTTTCTTT. Translation: CASSREDREAFF.

This chain links TRBV3-1 (or the pseudogene TRBV3-2) with TRBJ1-5; TRBD1 aligns across 7 bases. V gave up 4 bases and J gave up 7 bases; unmatched junction bases: 7. The CDR3 runs to 14 residues. The germline gives CDR1 LGHDT, CDR2 YNNKEL (reference sequence). CDR3 sequence reads: CASSPDRVEQPQHF. Here the CDR3 DNA reads TGTGCCAGCAGCCCTGACAGGGTTGAGCAGCCCCAGCATTTT.

This chain joins TRBV5-1 and TRBJ2-1; 12 bases map to TRBD1. CDR3 length: 16 amino acids. Germline V gene data show CDR1 as SGHRS and CDR2 as YFSETQ. Trimming removed 1 base from V and 7 bases from J; junction bases left unmatched: 6. The CDR3 DNA is TGCGCCAGCAGCTTGACCGGGACAGGGGGCGTGAATGAGCAGTTCTTC. Translated, it gives CASSLTGTGGVNEQFF.

The chain recombines TRBV6-5 with TRBJ1-5; TRBD1 might be the D (5 bases). The germline CDR1 and CDR2 sequences are MNHEY and SVGAGI. This CDR3 is built from 15 residues. V was cut by 6 bases and J by 1 base, with 13 bases left in between. Written as DNA, the CDR3 is TGTGCCAGCAGATCCCCGGGACCGAGCAATCAGCCCCAGCATTTT. Translated, it gives CASRSPGPSNQPQHF.

The V call is TRBV12-5, the J call TRBJ2-2; D gene uncertain. There are 14 residues in the CDR3. Germline assignment: CDR1 LGHNT and CDR2 FRNRAP. V was clipped by 0 bases and J by 6 bases, with 8 bases between them. The CDR3 reads CASGLVLGAGELFF. CDR3 DNA: TGTGCTAGTGGTTTGGTCCTTGGCGCCGGGGAGCTGTTTTTT.

This rearrangement joins TRBV5-1 to TRBJ1-5; D is ambiguous. The CDR3 is 15 residues long. Germline V gene sequence: CDR1 SGHRS, CDR2 YFSETQ. The ends were cut back, 0 bases at V and 3 bases at J, with 10 bases in the middle. In nucleotides, the CDR3 is TGCGCCAGCAGCTTGGACAGCAGTGACAATCAGCCCCAGCATTTT. Its translation is CASSLDSSDNQPQHF. The variable domain in full, with the rest retrieved from reference TRBV5-1 and TRBJ1-5, is KAGVTQTPRYLIKTRGQQVTLSCSPISGHRSVSWYQQTPGQGLQFLFEYFSETQRNKGNFPGRFSGRQFSNSRSEMNVSTLELGDSALYLCASSLDSSDNQPQHFGDGTRLSIL.

The chain couples TRBV20-1 to TRBJ2-4; D is undetermined. This CDR3 spans 14 amino acids. The germline V gene encodes CDR1 DFQATT and CDR2 SNEGSKA (reference sequence). V was pared by 3 bases and J by 1 base, with 10 bases between. The CDR3: CSASNPLAKNIQYF. In nucleotides, the CDR3 is TGCAGTGCTAGTAACCCCCTGGCCAAAAACATTCAGTACTTC.

This clone has a single count. This rearrangement joins TRBV11-3 to TRBJ1-4, with a tentative D call TRBD1 (5 bases). Germline V gives CDR1 SGHNT, CDR2 YENEEA. V lost 4 bases and J lost 6, with 15 bases in between. This CDR3 is 15 amino acids long. The CDR3 nucleotides read TGTGCCAGCAGCTCGTGGGGGGGGACGGATGAAAAACTGTTTTTT. Its translation is CASSSWGGTDEKLFF.

The chain combines TRBV4-1 with TRBJ1-6; 10 bases align to TRBD1. The CDR3 covers 16 residues. V shed 3 bases and J 5 bases; nucleotides not matched to a gene: 4. Germline V gene lookup returns CDR1 MGHRA and CDR2 YSYEKL. The CDR3, as DNA: TGCGCCAGCAGCCAGCGACAGGGGGCGGATAATTCACCCCTCCACTTT. It specifies CASSQRQGADNSPLHF.

The chain links TRBV19 to TRBJ1-4; TRBD1 might be the D (6 bases). Germline loops: CDR1 LNHDA, CDR2 SQIVND (reference sequence). The length of the CDR3 is 14 residues. V was cut by 4 bases and J by 8 bases, with 14 bases left in between. This chain's CDR3 is CASSTGRDNEKLFF. The CDR3 DNA is TGTGCCAGTAGTACTGGCAGGGACAACGAAAAACTGTTTTTT.

The J gene is TRBJ2-5, the V gene TRBV13, with 10 bases aligning to TRBD2. The V and J ends lost 6 bases and 2 bases, in that order; junction bases with no gene match: 12. Per germline, CDR1 PRHDT and CDR2 FYEKMQ (reference sequence). The CDR3 is made up of 17 amino acids. CDR3 region: CASRFGLAEGGQETQYF. The CDR3 nucleotides are TGTGCCAGCAGATTCGGACTAGCGGAGGGGGGGCAAGAGACCCAGTACTTC.

V gene TRBV6-2 or TRBV6-3 combines with J gene TRBJ1-5; no clear D gene. Germline lookup yields CDR1 MNHEY and CDR2 SVGEGT. The CDR3 totals 14 residues. Trimming cost V 5 bases and J 5 bases, with 13 bases left between them. CDR3 sequence (DNA): TGTGCCAGCAGTCCCGGGTCGGATTATCAGCCCCAGCATTTT. It translates to CASSPGSDYQPQHF.

This chain uses TRBV28 with TRBJ1-2, with D perhaps matching TRBD1 (5 bases). Germline values: CDR1 MDHEN, CDR2 SYDVKM. V was cut by 4 bases and J by 4 bases, with 16 bases left in between. The CDR3 length is 15 residues. The CDR3 bases are TGTGCCAGCAGTTCGACAGCCCCGGGTTCCTATGGCTACACCTTC. As protein: CASSSTAPGSYGYTF.

This chain uses TRBV6-6 with TRBJ2-7; 7 nucleotides line up with TRBD2. J was trimmed by 0 bases and V by 6 bases; bases with no gene match: 8. The CDR3 spans 15 residues. CDR1 and CDR2 from the germline V gene are MNHNY and SVGAGI (reference sequence). CDR3 in DNA: TGTGCCAGCAGCTACGCGTCGGGGGGCTCCTACGAGCAGTACTTC. This codes for CASSYASGGSYEQYF.

The rearrangement links TRBV7-8 to TRBJ2-1; 9 bases agree with TRBD2. The J segment lost 7 bases and the V segment lost 5 bases, leaving 9 bases of the junction unmatched. CDR3 length: 15 residues. Germline CDR1 and CDR2: SGHVS and FQNEAQ. Here the CDR3 DNA reads TGTGCCAGCAGCCTCGGACTAGCGCAAGGGAATGAGCAGTTCTTC. This codes for CASSLGLAQGNEQFF. The full variable domain, in which reference TRBV7-8 and TRBJ2-1 provide the parts outside the CDR3, is GAGVSQSPRYKVAKRGQDVALRCDPISGHVSLFWYQQALGQGPEFLTYFQNEAQLDKSGLPSDRFFAERPEGSVSTLKIQRTQQEDSAVYLCASSLGLAQGNEQFFGPGTRLTVL.

This chain links TRBV24-1 with TRBJ2-7; 7 bases fit TRBD1. The ends lost 3 bases at V and 6 bases at J; junction bases unmatched: 10. This CDR3 contains 15 residues. Germline V gene lookup returns CDR1 KGHDR and CDR2 SFDVKD. CDR3: CATSDRSGQPSEQYF. The DNA for the CDR3 is TGTGCCACCAGTGATCGGTCGGGACAGCCCTCCGAGCAGTACTTC.

This sequence joins TRBV29-1 and TRBJ2-7; D remains unclear. V was pared by 2 bases and J by 1 base, with 9 bases between. Per the germline V gene, CDR1 is SQVTM and CDR2 is ANQGSEA. The CDR3 consists of 13 residues. The DNA of the CDR3 is TGCAGCGTTGAACTGACTGAATCCTACGAGCAGTACTTC. It codes for CSVELTESYEQYF.

J is TRBJ1-3 and V is TRBV15; no clear D. The CDR3 extends over 12 amino acids. V lost 0 bases, J lost 8 bases, and 5 bases lay in between. Germline assignment: CDR1 LNHNV and CDR2 YYDKDF (reference sequence). The CDR3: CATSRDAYTIYF. The CDR3 DNA sequence: TGTGCCACCAGCAGAGATGCGTACACCATATATTTT. The whole variable domain, filled in from reference TRBV15 and TRBJ1-3, reads DAMVIQNPRYQVTQFGKPVTLSCSQTLNHNVMYWYQQKSSQAPKLLFHYYDKDFNNEADTPDNFQSRRPNTSFCFLDIRSPGLGDTAMYLCATSRDAYTIYFGEGSWLTVV.

V and J are TRBV21-1 and TRBJ2-5; the table names TRBD1, a call not compared with the DNA. TRBV21-1 is designated a pseudogene. This CDR3 is 15 amino acids long. CDR3 amino acids: CASSKRRTGGETQYF. The DNA for the CDR3 is TGTGCCAGCAGCAAACGTAGAACAGGGGGGGAGACCCAGTACTTC.

The rearrangement joins TRBV6-5 to TRBJ2-1, with D possibly TRBD2 on 6 matching bases. The CDR3 has 15 residues. Trimming took off 2 bases at V and 5 bases at J, with 13 bases between the two ends. The germline CDR1 and CDR2 sequences are MNHEY and SVGAGI. CDR3 DNA sequence: TGTGCCAGCAGTTACGGGTTAGCGGCGAACAATGAGCAGTTCTTC. This codes for CASSYGLAANNEQFF.

The gene calls are TRBV11-3 and TRBJ1-1, with D unresolved. V gave up 2 bases and J gave up 5 bases, with 6 bases separating them. The germline V gene encodes CDR1 SGHNT and CDR2 YENEEA. The CDR3 extends over 12 amino acids. CDR3 amino acids: CASSLLETEAFF. CDR3 in DNA: TGTGCCAGCAGCTTATTGGAGACTGAAGCTTTCTTT.